The clone carrying this TCR beta chain has ten or more counts. As yet, its antigen is unknown. This sample is part of a study of T-cell memory formation after mild COVID-19. About the research overall: TCR clusters were mostly confined to one donor each. General study results and limits: Second-wave clones that peaked on day 37 lacked confirmed SARS-CoV-2 specificity. Later expanders leaned CD4+, whereas clones that contracted between day 15 and 85 were balanced CD4/CD8.

TCR alpha and TCR beta cDNA libraries with sample barcodes and UMIs came from 5'RACE using constant-segment primers. TCRdb ran MiXCR on the 5' RACE reads and lists one entry per CDR3 protein. The sample holds around 180,000 distinct CDR3 sequences, 18% seen once. This CDR3 region has 11 residues. V shed 3 bases and J shed 1 base, with 0 bases lying between them. Germline V CDR1 and CDR2: SGHAT, FQNNGV. V usage is TRBV11-2 and J usage is TRBJ1-2; no definite D call. The TCR comes from a man younger than 30 who had mild COVID-19 (a few samples of this study predate the infection). Cell type and time point are not known. Sequenced input: PBMCs or a T cell subset sorted from them (not recorded which). The CDR3 sequence: CASSFNYGYTF. The CDR3 DNA reads as TGTGCCAGCAGCTTTAACTATGGCTACACCTTC.